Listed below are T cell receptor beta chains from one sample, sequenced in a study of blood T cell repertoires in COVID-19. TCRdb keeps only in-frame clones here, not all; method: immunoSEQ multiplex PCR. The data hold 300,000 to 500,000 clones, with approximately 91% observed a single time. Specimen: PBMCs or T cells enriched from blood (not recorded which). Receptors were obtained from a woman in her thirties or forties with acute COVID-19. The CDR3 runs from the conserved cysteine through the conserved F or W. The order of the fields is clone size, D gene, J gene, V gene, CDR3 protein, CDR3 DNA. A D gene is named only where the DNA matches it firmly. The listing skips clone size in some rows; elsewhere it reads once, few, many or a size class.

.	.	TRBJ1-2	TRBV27	CASRGGDYGYTF	TGTGCCAGCAGGGGGGGGGACTATGGCTACACCTTC
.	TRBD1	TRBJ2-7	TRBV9	CASSPEVGGAYEQYF	TGTGCCAGCAGCCCCGAGGTAGGGGGCGCCTACGAGCAGTACTTC
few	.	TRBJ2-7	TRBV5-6	CASSLVLAGGPYEQYF	TGTGCCAGCAGCTTGGTTCTGGCAGGAGGTCCCTACGAGCAGTACTTC
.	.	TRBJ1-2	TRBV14	CASSQSMGPYGYTF	TGTGCCAGCAGCCAATCAATGGGGCCCTATGGCTACACCTTC
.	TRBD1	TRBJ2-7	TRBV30	CAWTSFRDRGSGRSYEQYF	TGTGCCTGGACCTCCTTTCGGGACAGGGGTTCGGGTAGATCCTACGAGCAGTACTTC
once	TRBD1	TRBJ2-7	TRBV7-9	CASQSTGGTYEQYF	TGTGCCAGCCAATCGACAGGGGGTACCTACGAGCAGTACTTC
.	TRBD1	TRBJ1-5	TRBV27	CASSQTRTGGQPQHF	TGTGCCAGCAGTCAAACGCGGACAGGCGGACAGCCCCAGCATTTT
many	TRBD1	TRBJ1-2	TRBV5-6	CASSLVDTGVYGYTF	TGTGCCAGCAGCTTGGTAGATACAGGGGTCTATGGCTACACCTTC
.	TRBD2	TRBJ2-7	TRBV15	CATSRDRLAGGPSNEQYF	TGTGCCACCAGCAGAGATAGGCTAGCGGGGGGGCCTTCGAACGAGCAGTACTTC
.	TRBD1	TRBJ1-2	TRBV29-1	CSVPRGKGYTF	TGCAGCGTCCCCAGGGGGAAAGGCTACACCTTC
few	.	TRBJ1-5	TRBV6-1	CASSEAGGSYSNQPQHF	TGTGCCAGCAGTGAAGCTGGGGGGTCGTATAGCAATCAGCCCCAGCATTTT
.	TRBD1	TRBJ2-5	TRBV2	CASSAPDRGETQYF	TGTGCCAGCAGTGCCCCGGACAGGGGAGAGACCCAGTACTTC
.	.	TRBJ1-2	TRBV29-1	CSVEADGGDYGYTF	TGCAGCGTTGAGGCCGACGGGGGGGACTATGGCTACACCTTC
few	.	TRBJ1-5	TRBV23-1	CASSLDLPGVCHQPQHF	TGCGCCAGCAGCCTAGATTTACCAGGGGTGTGTCATCAGCCCCAGCATTTT
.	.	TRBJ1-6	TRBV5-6	CASSLGGRANSPLHF	TGTGCCAGCAGCTTGGGTGGCAGGGCAAATTCACCCCTCCACTTT
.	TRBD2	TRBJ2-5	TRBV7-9	CASSWGTSGQETQYF	TGTGCCAGCAGCTGGGGGACTAGCGGACAAGAGACCCAGTACTTC
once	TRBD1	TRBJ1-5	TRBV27	CASSLDRGQGQPQHF	TGTGCCAGCAGTTTGGATAGGGGGCAGGGTCAGCCCCAGCATTTT
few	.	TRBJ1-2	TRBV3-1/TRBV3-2	CASSQVADNPYGYTF	TGTGCCAGCAGCCAAGTGGCAGATAATCCCTATGGCTACACCTTC
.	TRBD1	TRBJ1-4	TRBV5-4	CASSLPGQGAEKLFF	TGTGCCAGCAGCTTGCCGGGACAGGGGGCAGAAAAACTGTTTTTT
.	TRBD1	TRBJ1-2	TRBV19	CASSFAGGARYGYTF	TGTGCCAGTAGTTTCGCAGGGGGCGCAAGATATGGCTACACCTTC
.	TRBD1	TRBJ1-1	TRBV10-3	CAISEGQGMNTEAFF	TGTGCCATCAGTGAGGGACAGGGGATGAACACTGAAGCTTTCTTT
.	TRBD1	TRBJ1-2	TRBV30	CAWTIGTGYGYTF	TGTGCCTGGACGATCGGGACAGGGTATGGCTACACCTTC
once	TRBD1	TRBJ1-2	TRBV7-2	CASSFGTGGIGGYTF	TGTGCCAGCAGCTTCGGGACAGGGGGCATAGGTGGCTACACCTTC
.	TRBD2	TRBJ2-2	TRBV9	CASSLTYGGAGELFF	TGTGCCAGCAGCCTCACCTACGGGGGGGCCGGGGAGCTGTTTTTT
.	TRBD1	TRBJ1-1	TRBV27	CASSHRTGTTEAFF	TGTGCCAGCAGTCATCGGACAGGAACCACTGAAGCTTTCTTT
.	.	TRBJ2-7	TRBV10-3	CAISSTGGAYEQYF	TGTGCCATCAGTAGTACAGGGGGGGCCTACGAGCAGTACTTC
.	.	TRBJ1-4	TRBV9	CASSPGHENEKLFF	TGTGCCAGCAGCCCGGGACACGAAAATGAAAAACTGTTTTTT
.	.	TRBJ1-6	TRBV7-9	CASSLPHLNSPLHF	TGTGCCAGCAGCCTACCTCACCTTAATTCACCCCTCCACTTT
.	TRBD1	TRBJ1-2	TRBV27	CASSLSRSTRGRVDYGYTF	TGTGCCAGCAGTTTATCGAGGTCGACCAGGGGGCGAGTTGACTATGGCTACACCTTC
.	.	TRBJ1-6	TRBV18	CASSPGQGIYNSPLHF	TGTGCCAGCTCACCAGGGCAGGGGATTTATAATTCACCCCTCCACTTT
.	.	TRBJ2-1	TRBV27	CASRPTGTYNEQFF	TGTGCCAGCAGGCCGACAGGAACCTACAATGAGCAGTTCTTC
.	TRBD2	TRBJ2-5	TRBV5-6	CASSLRLAGLQETQYF	TGTGCCAGCAGCTTGCGCCTAGCGGGTCTACAAGAGACCCAGTACTTC
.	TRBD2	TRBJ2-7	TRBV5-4	CASRLDLAGGTYEQYF	TGTGCCAGCAGATTAGACCTAGCGGGGGGAACCTACGAGCAGTACTTC
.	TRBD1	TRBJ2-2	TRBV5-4	CASSSLTGGDRELFF	TGTGCCAGCAGCTCTTTGACAGGGGGGGACCGGGAGCTGTTTTTT
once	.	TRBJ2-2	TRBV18	CASSPQGSGELFF	TGTGCCAGCTCACCCCAGGGGAGCGGGGAGCTGTTTTTT
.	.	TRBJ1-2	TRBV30	CAWSVLRSYGYTF	TGTGCCTGGAGTGTACTACGGAGCTATGGCTACACCTTC
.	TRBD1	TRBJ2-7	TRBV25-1	CASSDPTGIRLEQYF	TGTGCCAGCAGTGACCCGACAGGGATTCGTCTCGAGCAGTACTTC
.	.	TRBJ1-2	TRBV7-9	CASSSLGRERGYGYTF	TGTGCCAGCAGCTCCCTAGGGAGGGAGAGAGGCTATGGCTACACCTTC
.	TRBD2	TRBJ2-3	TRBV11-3	CASSLGRGVRWGTDTQYF	TGTGCCAGCAGCTTAGGGCGGGGGGTTCGTTGGGGCACAGATACGCAGTATTTT
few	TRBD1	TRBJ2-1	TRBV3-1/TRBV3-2	CASSQGTGGLEQFF	TGTGCCAGCAGCCAAGGGACAGGGGGCCTTGAGCAGTTCTTC
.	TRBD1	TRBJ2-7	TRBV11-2	CASSLDSGQGYEQYF	TGTGCCAGCAGCTTAGATTCGGGACAGGGCTACGAGCAGTACTTC
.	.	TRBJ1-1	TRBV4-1	CASSQDLTLNTEAFF	TGCGCCAGCAGCCAAGATCTGACACTTAACACTGAAGCTTTCTTT
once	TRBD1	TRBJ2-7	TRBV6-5	CASRSKQGDPYEQYF	TGTGCCAGCAGATCGAAACAGGGGGACCCCTACGAGCAGTACTTC
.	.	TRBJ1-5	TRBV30	CAWGLISNQPQHF	TGTGCCTGGGGCCTCATTAGCAATCAGCCCCAGCATTTT
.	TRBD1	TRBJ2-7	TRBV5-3	CARSRTGAYEQYF	TGTGCCAGAAGCCGGACAGGGGCGTACGAGCAGTACTTC
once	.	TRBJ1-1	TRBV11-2	CASSLAQVENTEAFF	TGTGCCAGCAGCTTAGCTCAGGTGGAGAACACTGAAGCTTTCTTT
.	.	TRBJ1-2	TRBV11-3	CASSLVCRGHDPSYGYTF	TGTGCCAGCAGCTTAGTGTGTAGGGGACATGACCCCTCCTATGGCTACACCTTC
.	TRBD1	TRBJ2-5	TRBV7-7	CASSFGTDLRETQYF	TGTGCCAGCAGCTTCGGGACAGACCTCCGGGAGACCCAGTACTTC
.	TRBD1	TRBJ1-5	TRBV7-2	CASSRTGRDNQPQHF	TGTGCCAGCAGCCGGACAGGGAGGGACAATCAGCCCCAGCATTTT
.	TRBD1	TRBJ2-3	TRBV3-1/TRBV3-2	CASSLPGQGLDTQYF	TGTGCCAGCAGCCTGCCGGGACAGGGATTAGATACGCAGTATTTT